This T cell receptor (beta chain) emerged from a study of graft-versus-host responses after intestinal transplantation. With respect to this clone: Its antigen is unknown. The junction differs from germline at one of its ends, possibly a read error.

The table came from immunoSEQ multiplex PCR; TCRdb's copy has only in-frame clones and leaves some out. The sample shows approximately 86,000 clones, 75% to 95% of them seen only once. The sequences come from unstimulated CD4+ T cells sorted from spleen or lymph node cells, collected before intestinal transplant. The clonotype originates from a human donor who received an intestinal transplant.

The CDR3 DNA sequence: TGTGCCAGCAGTTTAGGGGCAGGGGCCGTTCCGAAAGCTTTCTTT. It specifies CASSLGAGAVPKAFF. This chain uses TRBV7-9 with TRBJ1-1; possible D gene TRBD1, 6 bases. The germline gives CDR1 SEHNR, CDR2 FQNEAQ (reference sequence). The CDR3 is 15 residues long.